The 9 T cell receptor beta chains in this list originate from one sample, sequenced in a study of CD8 T cells in ankylosing spondylitis. TCRdb re-called the 5' RACE reads with MiXCR, one entry per CDR3 protein. The sample has 9,500 to 10,000 distinct CDR3 sequences; 5% to 6.5% are singletons. Sample: blood, either unsorted or a sorted T cell fraction (not recorded which). The receptors derive from a female donor with ankylosing spondylitis or in good health (not recorded which).

This clonotype was recorded at least ten times. The genes are TRBV9 and TRBJ2-2, with 12 nucleotides matching TRBD1. This CDR3 comprises 17 residues. V lost 0 bases and J lost 7; bases outside the gene matches: 7. Per the germline V gene, CDR1 is SGDLS and CDR2 is YYNGEE. The CDR3 sequence: CASSVGDRGREGGELFF. The CDR3 DNA reads TGTGCCAGCAGCGTAGGGGACAGGGGGCGAGAGGGCGGGGAGCTGTTTTTT.

This clonotype is judged medium-sized. The J gene is TRBJ2-2, the V gene TRBV9; D call uncertain. The CDR3 totals 12 residues. The V end lost 0 bases, the J end lost 3 bases, and 0 bases lay between the germline ends. Germline V CDR1 and CDR2: SGDLS, YYNGEE. CDR3 sequence (DNA): TGTGCCAGCAGCGTAGACACCGGGGAGCTGTTTTTT. Translated: CASSVDTGELFF.

This clonotype occurred many times. The J gene is TRBJ2-3, the V gene TRBV9, with 8 positions matching TRBD1. Germline CDR1 is SGDLS and CDR2 is YYNGEE. The ends lost 0 bases at V and 0 bases at J; junction bases unmatched: 3. The CDR3 runs to 16 residues. CDR3 DNA sequence: TGTGCCAGCAGCGTAGCCCGGACAGGGAGCACAGATACGCAGTATTTT. Residues: CASSVARTGSTDTQYF.

This clonotype was observed at least ten times. The chain joins TRBV9 to TRBJ1-2; D is unclear. V was shortened by 3 bases and J by 4 bases, with 19 bases between the two germline ends. Germline V gene lookup returns CDR1 SGDLS and CDR2 YYNGEE. The CDR3 spans 16 residues. CDR3: CASSAGSWQTLYGYTF. The CDR3 DNA reads as TGTGCCAGCAGCGCGGGATCGTGGCAGACTCTCTATGGCTACACCTTC.

This clonotype was recorded many times. This chain uses TRBV9 with TRBJ2-5, with 9 bases matching TRBD2. The CDR3 sequence is 15 residues long. Germline V CDR1 and CDR2: SGDLS, YYNGEE. The junction had 5 bases not matched to a gene; V was cut back by 0 bases and J by 5 bases. The CDR3 here is CASSVVGSGRETQYF. The CDR3, as DNA: TGTGCCAGCAGCGTAGTAGGCAGCGGGAGGGAGACCCAGTACTTC.

The table lists this clonotype with many counts. This sequence joins TRBV9 and TRBJ2-7, with 8 bases matching TRBD2. In germline, CDR1 is SGDLS, CDR2 YYNGEE. Trimming took 4 bases from V and 7 from J; bases not matched to a gene: 7. CDR3 length equals 13 residues. This CDR3 reads CASSSGLAKEQYF. The CDR3 region has the DNA TGTGCCAGCAGCTCAGGACTAGCTAAGGAGCAGTACTTC.

This chain links TRBV9 with TRBJ2-1, with TRBD2 identical over 10 bases. In germline, CDR1 is SGDLS, CDR2 YYNGEE. The CDR3 is 17 amino acids. The junction had 11 bases not matched to a gene; V was cut back by 3 bases and J by 5 bases. The CDR3 bases are TGTGCCAGCAGCGGAATCAAACTTAGCGGGAGGAACAATGAGCAGTTCTTC. Protein sequence: CASSGIKLSGRNNEQFF.

This clonotype occurred many times. The chain joins TRBV9 to TRBJ2-7; the D gene is possibly TRBD2 (6 bases). The CDR3 runs to 14 residues. Looked up from germline, CDR1 is SGDLS and CDR2 is YYNGEE. The ends were cut back, 2 bases at V and 7 bases at J, with 16 bases in the middle. The CDR3 nucleotides are TGTGCCAGCAGCGTCGGGCGGGGCACGGGGGAGCAGTACTTC. It specifies CASSVGRGTGEQYF.

This clonotype showed up just a few times. The rearrangement uses TRBV9 and TRBJ2-1; D uncertain. Germline CDR1 and CDR2: SGDLS and YYNGEE. Trimming shortened V by 4 bases and J by 9 bases, and 20 bases separated the two germline ends. CDR3 length: 15 amino acids. The CDR3, as DNA: TGTGCCAGCAGCCCCCCAGAAGTTGGGCTGAGTGAGCAGTTCTTC. It is translated as CASSPPEVGLSEQFF.